Each of the 31 T cell receptor beta chains below was sequenced from the same sample in a study of T cell repertoires in cytomegalovirus infection. TCRdb re-derived calls from the reads in MiXCR, one entry per CDR3 protein. This table holds more than 500,000 distinct CDR3 sequences, approximately 15% found once. Source material: CD8+ T cells from PBMCs. The receptors come from a human donor in good health (CMV status not recorded). Some clones in this sample may be carry-over from other donors' samples.

This clonotype has a count of ten or more. V and J are TRBV10-3 and TRBJ1-2; D not certain. Deletions cut 4 bases from V and 6 bases from J, with 15 bases between. The CDR3 runs 14 residues. Germline V lookup: CDR1 ENHRY, CDR2 SYGVKD. The CDR3 spells CAISAGPMEHGYTF. In DNA, the CDR3 is TGTGCCATCAGTGCCGGCCCAATGGAGCATGGCTACACCTTC.

In this sample, this clonotype turned up many times. The rearrangement uses TRBV7-9 and TRBJ1-2; D is possibly TRBD1 (5 bases). CDR1 SEHNR and CDR2 FQNEAQ come from the germline V gene (reference sequence). The CDR3 has 15 residues. With 4 bases removed from V and 5 bases from J, the gap between germline ends came to 17 bases. The CDR3 nucleotides read TGTGCCAGCAGCTCGCAGGGCAGGGCGGGTTATGGCTACACCTTC. Translated: CASSSQGRAGYGYTF.

The rearrangement uses TRBV4-1 and TRBJ1-6; no clear D. This CDR3 contains 14 residues. V dropped 1 base and J dropped 7 bases, with 8 bases sitting between them. Germline CDR1 MGHRA, CDR2 YSYEKL. The CDR3 region has the DNA TGCGCCAGCAGCCAAGGACAAAGAAATTCACCCCTCCACTTT. Translating gives CASSQGQRNSPLHF.

V is TRBV28 and J is TRBJ2-7; TRBD2 matches 11 bases. CDR1 and CDR2 (germline): MDHEN, SYDVKM. V lost 4 bases to trimming and J lost 2 bases; unmatched junction nucleotides: 7. This CDR3 contains 16 residues. CDR3 region: CASSWDETSGTYEQYF. The CDR3, as DNA: TGTGCCAGCAGTTGGGACGAGACTAGCGGGACCTACGAGCAGTACTTC.

The table lists this clonotype with a few counts. The V call is TRBV30, the J call TRBJ1-2; perhaps TRBD1 as D (6 bases). This CDR3 is 13 amino acids long. Trimming removed 4 bases at V and 9 bases at J, with 18 bases between. Looked up from germline, CDR1 is GTSNPN and CDR2 is SVGIG (reference sequence). This CDR3 reads CAWTGQPGESYTF. The CDR3 DNA sequence: TGTGCCTGGACGGGACAACCAGGGGAGAGCTACACCTTC.

This clonotype showed up just a few times. The chain uses TRBV19 and TRBJ2-7; TRBD2 is a possible D gene (5 bases). The V and J ends lost 3 bases and 9 bases respectively, with 21 bases between them. The CDR3 totals 15 residues. CDR1 is LNHDA and CDR2 is SQIVND in the germline V gene (reference sequence). The CDR3 DNA sequence: TGTGCCAGTAGTATTACGGACCTCCCCGGAGGTCGGCAGTACTTC. As protein: CASSITDLPGGRQYF.

This clonotype appeared many times. The rearrangement links TRBV5-1 to TRBJ2-2, with TRBD1 as a possible D gene (5 bases). Trimming took off 2 bases at V and 5 bases at J, with 7 bases between the two ends. Germline V gene data show CDR1 as SGHRS and CDR2 as YFSETQ. This CDR3 is built from 13 residues. DNA of the CDR3: TGCGCCAGCAGCTTCCAGGGAACCGGGGAGCTGTTTTTT. Its protein product is CASSFQGTGELFF. Filled out from reference TRBV5-1 and TRBJ2-2, the complete variable domain reads KAGVTQTPRYLIKTRGQQVTLSCSPISGHRSVSWYQQTPGQGLQFLFEYFSETQRNKGNFPGRFSGRQFSNSRSEMNVSTLELGDSALYLCASSFQGTGELFFGEGSRLTVL.

This chain uses TRBV10-3 with TRBJ2-7, with D possibly TRBD2 on 6 matching bases. Germline loops: CDR1 ENHRY, CDR2 SYGVKD. V gave up 8 bases and J gave up 3 bases, with 17 bases separating them. The CDR3 is 14 amino acids. CDR3 residues: CAILSQEGVYEQYF. CDR3 sequence (DNA): TGTGCCATCTTATCGCAGGAGGGTGTCTACGAGCAGTACTTC.

This clonotype showed up just a few times. The rearrangement uses TRBV6-5 and TRBJ1-4; D is undetermined. The length of the CDR3 is 13 residues. Germline values: CDR1 MNHEY, CDR2 SVGAGI. Trimming left V 4 bases short and J 8 bases short, with 11 bases between. CDR3 DNA: TGTGCCAGCAGTTTCGGACTCGGGGAAAAACTGTTTTTT. It yields the protein CASSFGLGEKLFF.

The table lists this clonotype with many counts. The V and J genes are TRBV11-2 and TRBJ2-2, with TRBD2 identical over 8 bases. With 2 bases clipped from V and 5 bases from J, the junction kept 4 bases outside the gene matches. The CDR3 runs to 15 residues. From germline, CDR1 is SGHAT and CDR2 FQNNGV. The CDR3 here is CASSLRTSLTGELFF. The DNA of the CDR3 is TGTGCCAGCAGCTTAAGGACTAGCCTTACCGGGGAGCTGTTTTTT.

About this clonotype: This CDR3 fails to terminate in the conserved phenylalanine or tryptophan, so it likely reflects a read error. This chain links TRBV6-5 with TRBJ2-7; 12 bases are shared with TRBD2. V dropped 2 bases and J dropped 5; count of bases not matched to a gene: 4. The CDR3 consists of 15 residues. CDR1 MNHEY and CDR2 SVGAGI come from the germline V gene. The CDR3 nucleotides are TGTGCCAGCAGTTACGGGACTAGCGGGTTCAACGAGCAGTACTTA. Amino acids: CASSYGTSGFNEQYL.

The table lists this clonotype with many counts. The chain joins TRBV12-3 or TRBV12-4 to TRBJ1-2; no firm D call. This CDR3 spans 11 amino acids. The V gene lost 7 bases and the J gene lost 7 bases, with 10 bases spanning the gap. CDR3 bases: TGTGCCAGCATCGTTCGGGGTGGCTACACCTTC. Amino acids: CASIVRGGYTF.

The chain is built from TRBV4-1 and TRBJ2-3, with D tentatively TRBD1 or TRBD2 (6 bases each). CDR3 length: 14 residues. Germline V gene lookup returns CDR1 MGHRA and CDR2 YSYEKL. Trimming removed 0 bases from V and 9 bases from J, with 13 bases in between. The CDR3 coding sequence is TGCGCCAGCAGCCAAGAGGATAGAGGGGGGACGCAGTATTTT. Its translation: CASSQEDRGGTQYF.

This clonotype was seen more than once but under ten times. The genes are TRBV19 and TRBJ1-4; a possible D gene is TRBD1 (5 bases). The CDR3 runs 17 residues. Trimming took off 5 bases at V and 1 base at J, with 17 bases between the two ends. In germline, CDR1 is LNHDA, CDR2 SQIVND (reference sequence). This chain's CDR3 is CASSYTTASRTNEKLFF. CDR3 DNA: TGTGCCAGTAGTTACACGACAGCTTCTCGAACTAATGAAAAACTGTTTTTT.

This clonotype came up many times. The V call is TRBV4-2, the J call TRBJ2-1; the D gene could be TRBD1 or TRBD2 (5 bases each). CDR1 is LGHNA and CDR2 is YNFKEQ in the germline V gene. The CDR3 sequence is 19 residues long. Trimming cost V 4 bases and J 1 base, with 23 bases left between them. The CDR3: CASSLTGMKADTSYNEQFF. In DNA form, the CDR3 reads TGTGCCAGCAGCCTAACCGGGATGAAAGCGGACACGTCCTACAATGAGCAGTTCTTC.

This clonotype was recorded at least ten times. The chain joins TRBV7-2 to TRBJ1-1, with no clear D. From germline, CDR1 is SGHTA and CDR2 FQGNSA. With 5 bases removed from V and 2 bases from J, the gap between germline ends came to 15 bases. This CDR3 is 15 amino acids long. CDR3 amino acids: CASSPAVMGNTEAFF. The DNA of the CDR3 is TGTGCCAGCAGCCCGGCGGTGATGGGTAACACTGAAGCTTTCTTT. Full variable domain (remainder filled in from reference TRBV7-2 and TRBJ1-1): GAGVSQSPSNKVTEKGKDVELRCDPISGHTALYWYRQSLGQGLEFLIYFQGNSAPDKSGLPSDRFSAERTGGSVSTLTIQRTQQEDSAVYLCASSPAVMGNTEAFFGQGTRLTVV.

The chain employs TRBV11-2 and TRBJ2-2; perhaps TRBD2 as D (5 bases). The V and J ends lost 9 bases and 11 bases respectively, with 25 bases between them. CDR1 SGHAT and CDR2 FQNNGV come from the germline V gene. The CDR3 covers 15 residues. CDR3 bases: TGTGCCAGTGACTCTTTAGCGAGTTTGTCCCACGAGCTGTTTTTT. As protein: CASDSLASLSHELFF.

This clonotype was seen at least ten times. The chain uses TRBV5-1 and TRBJ1-2; D not certain. Germline loops: CDR1 SGHRS, CDR2 YFSETQ. The CDR3 is made up of 13 amino acids. Trimming removed 0 bases at V and 8 bases at J, with 11 bases between. CDR3 in DNA: TGCGCCAGCAGCTTGGTGGCACTCCAAGGCTACACCTTC. This sequence encodes CASSLVALQGYTF.

This chain connects TRBV19 to TRBJ1-1, with D possibly being TRBD1 (5 bases). This CDR3 region has 14 residues. CDR1 is LNHDA and CDR2 is SQIVND in the germline V gene (reference sequence). Trimming took 5 bases from V and 4 from J, leaving 14 bases between them. CDR3 residues: CASSGDVRGTEAFF. The CDR3 nucleotides are TGTGCCAGTAGTGGGGACGTACGTGGCACTGAAGCTTTCTTT.

A few counts support this clonotype. The DNA of the CDR3 is TGCAGTGCTAGAGCCCCCGATGAGCAGTACTTC. Translating it yields CSARAPDEQYF. The chain uses TRBV20-1 and TRBJ2-7; D gene unclear. The CDR3 is made up of 11 amino acids. Trimming took 1 base from V and 7 from J, leaving 8 bases between them. The germline V gene has CDR1 DFQATT and CDR2 SNEGSKA (reference sequence).

This sequence joins TRBV9 and TRBJ2-3; 7 bases are a match to TRBD2. After removal of 4 bases from V and 4 bases from J, the junction contained 6 bases not matched to a gene. Germline CDR1 reads SGDLS; CDR2 reads YYNGEE. CDR3 length equals 14 residues. CDR3 sequence: CASSPGLVADTQYF. CDR3 nucleotides: TGTGCCAGCAGCCCCGGACTAGTGGCAGATACGCAGTATTTT. Using reference TRBV9 and TRBJ2-3 for the parts outside the CDR3, the full variable domain is DSGVTQTPKHLITATGQRVTLRCSPRSGDLSVYWYQQSLDQGLQFLIQYYNGEERAKGNILERFSAQQFPDLHSELNLSSLELGDSALYFCASSPGLVADTQYFGPGTRLTVL.

This clonotype appeared many times. The J gene is TRBJ2-1, the V gene TRBV12-3 or TRBV12-4, with 9 positions matching TRBD1. J gave up 9 bases and V 6 bases, and 15 bases lay outside the gene matches. This CDR3 is built from 16 residues. CDR3 bases: TGTGCCAGCAGCTTTAAGATCGGGACAGGGCACGCTGAGCAGTTCTTC. Protein sequence: CASSFKIGTGHAEQFF.

This clonotype was seen ten or more times. The chain uses TRBV6-1 and TRBJ2-1; TRBD2 aligns across 13 bases. CDR1 and CDR2 (germline): MNHNS, SASEGT. V dropped 4 bases and J dropped 0; count of bases not matched to a gene: 9. The CDR3 is 19 amino acids. CDR3 amino acids: CASSVRLAGGTSSYNEQFF. CDR3 coding DNA: TGTGCCAGCAGTGTGAGACTAGCGGGAGGCACGAGCTCCTACAATGAGCAGTTCTTC.

Here the CDR3 reads CARSPQGLNTDTQYF. In nucleotides, the CDR3 is TGTGCCAGAAGTCCACAGGGACTTAACACAGATACGCAGTATTTT. This chain joins TRBV28 and TRBJ2-3, with D perhaps assigned TRBD1 or TRBD2 (6 bases each). Germline values: CDR1 MDHEN, CDR2 SYDVKM. The ends were cut back, 9 bases at V and 2 bases at J, with 18 bases in the middle. The CDR3 runs to 15 residues.

V gene TRBV9 combines with J gene TRBJ1-3, with a tentative D call TRBD1 (6 bases). Trimming took off 3 bases at V and 0 bases at J, with 13 bases between the two ends. The length of the CDR3 is 16 residues. The V gene's germline CDR1 is SGDLS and CDR2 YYNGEE. CDR3 coding DNA: TGTGCCAGCAGCGGAAACAGGGTAAACTCTGGAAACACCATATATTTT. It translates to CASSGNRVNSGNTIYF. Filled out from reference TRBV9 and TRBJ1-3, the complete variable domain reads DSGVTQTPKHLITATGQRVTLRCSPRSGDLSVYWYQQSLDQGLQFLIQYYNGEERAKGNILERFSAQQFPDLHSELNLSSLELGDSALYFCASSGNRVNSGNTIYFGEGSWLTVV.

This clonotype appeared many times. The J gene is TRBJ2-6, the V gene TRBV29-1; D is undetermined. Germline CDR1 is SQVTM and CDR2 is ANQGSEA. This CDR3 is built from 14 residues. The V end lost 6 bases, the J end lost 0 bases, and 9 bases lay between the germline ends. This CDR3 is CSVRFSSGANVLTF. In nucleotides, the CDR3 is TGCAGCGTCAGGTTCAGCTCTGGGGCCAACGTCCTGACTTTC.

The gene calls are TRBV19 and TRBJ2-1; no clear D gene. The V end lost 4 bases, the J end lost 6 bases, and 13 bases lay between the germline ends. CDR1 is LNHDA and CDR2 is SQIVND in the germline V gene (reference sequence). The CDR3 is made up of 14 amino acids. The CDR3 protein is CASSTRGVLNEQFF. The CDR3 DNA reads TGTGCCAGTAGTACCCGAGGAGTGCTCAATGAGCAGTTCTTC.

J is TRBJ2-1 and V is TRBV5-1, with 8 nucleotides matching TRBD1. V shed 8 bases, J shed 1 base, and the junction held 8 bases outside the gene matches. Per the germline V gene, CDR1 is SGHRS and CDR2 is YFSETQ. This CDR3 has 15 residues. The CDR3 here is CASYRDRTSYNEQFF. The CDR3 coding sequence is TGCGCCAGTTACCGGGACAGGACTTCCTACAATGAGCAGTTCTTC.

This clonotype was counted between two and nine times. V and J are TRBV27 and TRBJ2-7, with D perhaps assigned TRBD1 or TRBD2 (5 bases each). Trimming removed 4 bases from V and 5 bases from J, with 15 bases in between. Looked up from germline, CDR1 is MNHEY and CDR2 is SMNVEV (reference sequence). This CDR3 has 14 amino acids. The CDR3, as DNA: TGTGCCAGCAGTTGGGCGTGGGGGTCCGACGAGCAGTACTTC. Its protein product is CASSWAWGSDEQYF.

In its sample, this clonotype was seen many times. This chain uses TRBV29-1 with TRBJ1-1; D may be TRBD1 (5 bases). Germline lookup yields CDR1 SQVTM and CDR2 ANQGSEA. Trimming stripped 3 bases from V and 6 bases from J, with 11 bases between. The CDR3 sequence is 12 residues long. This CDR3 reads CSVERGEAEAFF. As DNA, the CDR3 is TGCAGCGTTGAGAGAGGGGAGGCTGAAGCTTTCTTT.

This clonotype was counted ten times or more. V is TRBV12-3 or TRBV12-4 and J is TRBJ2-3; 9 bases map to TRBD2. J gave up 4 bases and V 6 bases, and 8 bases lay outside the gene matches. The length of the CDR3 is 15 residues. In DNA form, the CDR3 reads TGTGCCAGCAGCCTGAGCGGGAGGATTCCAGATACGCAGTATTTT. Protein sequence: CASSLSGRIPDTQYF.